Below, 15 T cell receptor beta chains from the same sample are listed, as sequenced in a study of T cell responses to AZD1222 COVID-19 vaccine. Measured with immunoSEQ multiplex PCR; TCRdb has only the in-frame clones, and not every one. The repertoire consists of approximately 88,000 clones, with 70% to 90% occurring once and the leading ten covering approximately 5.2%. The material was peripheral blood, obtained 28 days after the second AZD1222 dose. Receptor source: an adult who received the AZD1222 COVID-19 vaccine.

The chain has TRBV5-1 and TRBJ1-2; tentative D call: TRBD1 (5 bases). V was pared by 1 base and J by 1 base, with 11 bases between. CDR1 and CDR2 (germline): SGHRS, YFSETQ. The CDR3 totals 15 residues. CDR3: CASSLTRQFNYGYTF. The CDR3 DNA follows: TGCGCCAGCAGCTTGACAAGACAGTTTAACTATGGCTACACCTTC.

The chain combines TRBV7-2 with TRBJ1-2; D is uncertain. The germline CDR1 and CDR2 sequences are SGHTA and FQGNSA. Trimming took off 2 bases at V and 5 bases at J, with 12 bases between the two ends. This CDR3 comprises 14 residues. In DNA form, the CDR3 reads TGTGCCAGCAGCTTAATCGGGATGGGGTATGGCTACACCTTC. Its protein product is CASSLIGMGYGYTF.

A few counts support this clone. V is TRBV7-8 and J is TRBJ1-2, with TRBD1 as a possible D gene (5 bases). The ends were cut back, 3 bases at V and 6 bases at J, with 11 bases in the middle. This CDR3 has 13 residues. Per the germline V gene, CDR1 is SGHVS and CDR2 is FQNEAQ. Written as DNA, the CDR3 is TGTGCCAGCAGCTTGACGGGACGAGATGGCTACACCTTC. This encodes CASSLTGRDGYTF. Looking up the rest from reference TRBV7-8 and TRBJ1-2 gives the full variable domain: GAGVSQSPRYKVAKRGQDVALRCDPISGHVSLFWYQQALGQGPEFLTYFQNEAQLDKSGLPSDRFFAERPEGSVSTLKIQRTQQEDSAVYLCASSLTGRDGYTFGSGTRLTVV.

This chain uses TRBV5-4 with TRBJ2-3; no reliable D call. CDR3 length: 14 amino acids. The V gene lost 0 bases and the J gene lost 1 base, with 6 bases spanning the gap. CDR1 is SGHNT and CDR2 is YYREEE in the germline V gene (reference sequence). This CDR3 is CASSLDRGTDTQYF. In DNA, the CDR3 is TGTGCCAGCAGCTTGGACAGAGGCACAGATACGCAGTATTTT.

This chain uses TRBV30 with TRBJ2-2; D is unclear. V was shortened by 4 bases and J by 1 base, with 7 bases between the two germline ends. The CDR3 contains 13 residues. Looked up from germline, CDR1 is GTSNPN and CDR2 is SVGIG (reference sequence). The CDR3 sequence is CAWNRMNTGELFF. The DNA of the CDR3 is TGTGCCTGGAATCGGATGAACACCGGGGAGCTGTTTTTT. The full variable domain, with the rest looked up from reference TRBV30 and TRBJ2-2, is SQTIHQWPATLVQPVGSPLSLECTVEGTSNPNLYWYRQAAGRGLQLLFYSVGIGQISSEVPQNLSASRPQDRQFILSSKKLLLSDSGFYLCAWNRMNTGELFFGEGSRLTVL.

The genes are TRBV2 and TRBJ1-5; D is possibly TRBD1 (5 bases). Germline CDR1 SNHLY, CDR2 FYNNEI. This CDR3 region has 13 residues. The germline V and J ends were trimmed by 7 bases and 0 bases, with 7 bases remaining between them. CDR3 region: CASTGDSNQPQHF. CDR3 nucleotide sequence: TGTGCCAGCACGGGGGATAGCAATCAGCCCCAGCATTTT.

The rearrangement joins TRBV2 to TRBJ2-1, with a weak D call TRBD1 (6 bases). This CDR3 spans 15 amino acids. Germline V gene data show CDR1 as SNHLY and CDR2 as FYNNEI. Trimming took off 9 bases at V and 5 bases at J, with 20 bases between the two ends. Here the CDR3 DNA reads TGTGCCAGTAGAGGGGGTGGCCCGGAGGACAATGAGCAGTTCTTC. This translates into CASRGGGPEDNEQFF.

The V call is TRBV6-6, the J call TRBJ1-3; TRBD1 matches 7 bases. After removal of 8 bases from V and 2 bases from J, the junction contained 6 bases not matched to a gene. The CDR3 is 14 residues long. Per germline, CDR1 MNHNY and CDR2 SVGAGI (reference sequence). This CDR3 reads CASLVDRAGNTIYF. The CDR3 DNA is TGTGCCAGCCTGGTCGACAGGGCTGGAAACACCATATATTTT.

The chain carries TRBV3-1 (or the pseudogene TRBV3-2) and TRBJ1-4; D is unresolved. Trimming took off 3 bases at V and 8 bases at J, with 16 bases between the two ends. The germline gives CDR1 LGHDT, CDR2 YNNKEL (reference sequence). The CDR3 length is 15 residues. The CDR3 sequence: CASSHPMAGGEKLFF. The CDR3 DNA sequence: TGTGCCAGCAGCCACCCTATGGCCGGAGGGGAAAAACTGTTTTTT.

The DNA of the CDR3 is TGTGCCAGCACCCGTGAGGTGACCCAGTACTTC. Translated: CASTREVTQYF. The V gene is TRBV5-8, the J gene TRBJ2-5; D is unclear. The germline V gene has CDR1 SGHTS and CDR2 YDEGEE. V lost 6 bases and J 7 bases, leaving 10 bases between the germline ends. This CDR3 contains 11 residues.

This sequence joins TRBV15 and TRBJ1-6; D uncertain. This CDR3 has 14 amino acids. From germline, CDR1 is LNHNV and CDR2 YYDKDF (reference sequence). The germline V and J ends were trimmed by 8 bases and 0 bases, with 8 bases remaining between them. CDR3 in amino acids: CATSVGSYNSPLHF. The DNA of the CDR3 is TGTGCCACCTCGGTTGGCTCCTATAATTCACCCCTCCACTTT.

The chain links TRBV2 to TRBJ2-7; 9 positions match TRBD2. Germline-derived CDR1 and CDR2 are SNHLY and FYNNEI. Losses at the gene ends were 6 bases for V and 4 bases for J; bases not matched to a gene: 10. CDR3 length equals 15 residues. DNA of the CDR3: TGTGCCAGCAGGCGACTAGCGGTGGGAGTTTACGAGCAGTACTTC. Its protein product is CASRRLAVGVYEQYF.

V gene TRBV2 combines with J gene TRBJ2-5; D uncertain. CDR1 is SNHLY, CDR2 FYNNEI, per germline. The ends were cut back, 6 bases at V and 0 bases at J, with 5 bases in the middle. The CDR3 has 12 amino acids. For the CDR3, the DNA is TGTGCCAGCAGGAGCAACCAAGAGACCCAGTACTTC. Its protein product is CASRSNQETQYF.

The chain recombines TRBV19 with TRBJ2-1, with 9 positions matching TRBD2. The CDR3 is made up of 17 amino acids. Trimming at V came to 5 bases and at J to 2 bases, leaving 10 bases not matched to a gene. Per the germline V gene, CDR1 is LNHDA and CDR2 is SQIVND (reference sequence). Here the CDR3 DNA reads TGTGCCAGTAGTGAGCGGGGGGCCGTCACCACCTACAATGAGCAGTTCTTC. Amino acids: CASSERGAVTTYNEQFF. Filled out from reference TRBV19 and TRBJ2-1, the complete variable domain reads DGGITQSPKYLFRKEGQNVTLSCEQNLNHDAMYWYRQDPGQGLRLIYYSQIVNDFQKGDIAEGYSVSREKKESFPLTVTSAQKNPTAFYLCASSERGAVTTYNEQFFGPGTRLTVL.

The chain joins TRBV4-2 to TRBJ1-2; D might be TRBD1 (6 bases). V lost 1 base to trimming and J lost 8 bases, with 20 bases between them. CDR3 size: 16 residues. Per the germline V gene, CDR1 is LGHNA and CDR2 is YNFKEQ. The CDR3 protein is CASSQGGQGRGRGYTF. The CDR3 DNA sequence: TGTGCCAGCAGCCAAGGGGGGCAGGGAAGAGGTCGAGGCTACACCTTC.